These 9 T cell receptor beta chains were all obtained from the same sample, sequenced in a study of tumor-infiltrating lymphocytes in primary liver carcinoma. Both RNA and DNA were isolated together from 20-30 mg of bulk tissue that had not been sorted. From 450 to 600 ng total RNA, TCR beta cDNA was generated with a primer in the constant region. It was through three nested multiplex PCR rounds of slightly modified ARM-PCR that TCR beta libraries arose. The first two PCR rounds used TRBV1-TRBV30 forward primers with a C-beta reverse primer, nine to ten cycles each. TCRdb ran MiXCR on the multiplex PCR reads and lists one entry per CDR3 protein. Here the sample spans 100,000 to 150,000 distinct CDR3 sequences, 60% to 75% being singletons. The sample was liver tumor tissue from sampling region 3. Noted subset: tumor region T3, left-lateral pole. These receptors all stem from a woman between 55 and 75 years old with primary liver carcinoma and hepatitis B virus infection.

This chain joins TRBV6-2 or TRBV6-3 and TRBJ1-1; D is undetermined. Trimming shortened V by 9 bases and J by 2 bases, and 19 bases separated the two germline ends. This CDR3 spans 15 amino acids. The germline gives CDR1 MNHEY, CDR2 SVGEGT. The CDR3 nucleotides read TGTGCCAGTAGGTACTCGATCAGGCAAAACACTGAAGCTTTCTTT. Amino acids: CASRYSIRQNTEAFF.

Only a few counts were recorded for this clonotype. Likely a read error: the CDR3 ends without its conserved phenylalanine or tryptophan. V usage is TRBV14 and J usage is TRBJ1-6; the D is unclear. The CDR3 totals 13 residues. Germline values: CDR1 SGHDN, CDR2 FVKESK. The V end lost 3 bases, the J end lost 14 bases, and 14 bases lay between the germline ends. DNA of the CDR3: TGTGCCAGCAGCCATGATCAATCGTCTGCCCTCCACTCT. This translates into CASSHDQSSALHS.

About this clonotype itself: Relative to the germline gene, one junction end is altered; a read error may explain this. The V gene is TRBV11-3, the J gene TRBJ1-1; no firm D call. The CDR3 totals 13 residues. Per the germline V gene, CDR1 is SGHNT and CDR2 is YENEEA. In DNA form, the CDR3 reads TGTGCCAGTAGCCGTTCATCGGCCACTGAAGCTTCCTTT. Translation: CASSRSSATEASF.

For this clonotype: Being one base from a much bigger clone, this may be a read error. The chain has TRBV15 and TRBJ2-1; possibly TRBD2 for D (5 bases). The CDR3 contains 15 residues. V lost 8 bases, J lost 8 bases, and 22 bases lay in between. Germline V gives CDR1 LNHNV, CDR2 YYDKDF (reference sequence). The CDR3 loop reads CATGSIETSLHEQFF. The CDR3 DNA follows: TGTGCCACCGGCTCCATAGAAACTAGTCTCCATGAGCAGTTCTTC.

This clonotype was observed many times. V is TRBV4-1 and J is TRBJ1-4; TRBD1 agrees at 8 bases. V shed 1 base, J shed 7 bases, and the junction held 5 bases outside the gene matches. Germline V gene lookup returns CDR1 MGHRA and CDR2 YSYEKL. CDR3 size: 15 residues. The CDR3 nucleotides read TGCGCCAGCAGCCAAGGATCGACAGGGGTTGAAAAACTGTTTTTT. Its translation is CASSQGSTGVEKLFF.

This clonotype was seen just once. A much larger clone lies one base from this, so it may be a read error. CDR3 bases: TGTGCCAGCAGTTTAGCGCACAGTGAGGAAAGTACGCAGTATTTT. Protein: CASSLAHSEESTQYF. The chain combines TRBV12-3 or TRBV12-4 with TRBJ2-3; D remains ambiguous. The CDR3 sequence is 15 residues long. The V end was cut by 0 bases, the J end by 8 bases, with 15 bases between.

The sample holds one count of this clonotype. A much larger clone differs from this one at a single base, so this may be a read error. CDR3 coding DNA: TGCGCCAGCAGCTTGGTAGGGACTAGCGGGAAGTGTGCCTACAATGAGCAGTTCTTC. This gives the protein CASSLVGTSGKCAYNEQFF. The chain joins TRBV5-1 to TRBJ2-1; 13 bases match TRBD2. The CDR3 totals 19 residues. The germline V gene has CDR1 SGHRS and CDR2 YFSETQ. V gave up 0 bases and J gave up 2 bases; unmatched junction bases: 8.

In the case of this clonotype: This CDR3 is missing its conserved last phenylalanine or tryptophan, likely due to a read error. The chain employs TRBV28 and TRBJ2-7; 8 nucleotides match TRBD1. The CDR3 length is 16 residues. Trimming cost V 6 bases and J 4 bases; bases outside gene matches: 14. The V gene's germline CDR1 is MDHEN and CDR2 SYDVKM. CDR3 loop: CASSTSFPGQVYEQYL. CDR3 in DNA: TGTGCCAGCAGCACATCGTTTCCGGGACAGGTATACGAGCAGTACTTA.

Note on this clonotype: This clone may be a read error of a much larger clone one base away. V gene TRBV7-9 combines with J gene TRBJ2-1, with D tentatively TRBD2 (6 bases). The CDR3 spans 13 residues. The germline CDR1 and CDR2 sequences are SEHNR and FQNEAQ (reference sequence). CDR3 residues: CVSARDFSHEQFF. The CDR3 bases are TGTGTCAGCGCCCGGGACTTCTCTCATGAGCAGTTCTTC.